These 16 T cell receptor beta chains came from one sample sequenced in a study of T cell changes during pregnancy in multiple sclerosis (dated by TCRdb to the late 2010s). Library preparation was by the immunoSEQ multiplex PCR assay. Here the immuneACCESS table is served through TCRdb, limited to in-frame sequences with V and J called. Missing clones are a known gap in these copies; in checked studies unresolved V genes cover under half, and the rest lacks a known reason. In all, the sample holds nearly 60,000 clones, and 91% of those were seen once. The top ten clones comprise about 0.49% of the sample. The sample in question was CD4+ T cells from peripheral blood mononuclear cells, obtained after pregnancy. These receptors all come from a female donor in good health, enrolled as a control in a pregnancy study.

The chain carries TRBV4-1 and TRBJ2-2, with D perhaps TRBD2 (5 bases). Germline loops: CDR1 MGHRA, CDR2 YSYEKL. This CDR3 spans 16 amino acids. V was clipped by 1 base and J by 5 bases, with 14 bases between them. The chain's CDR3 is CASSQVWTGSTGELFF. CDR3 coding DNA: TGCGCCAGCAGCCAAGTGTGGACTGGATCAACCGGGGAGCTGTTTTTT.

This chain joins TRBV11-1 and TRBJ2-5; 7 nucleotides line up with TRBD1. V lost 5 bases to trimming and J lost 2 bases; unmatched junction nucleotides: 8. CDR3 size: 15 residues. CDR1 SGHAT and CDR2 FQDESV come from the germline V gene (reference sequence). The CDR3 DNA follows: TGTGCCAGCAGCCCCTGGACAGGTGCACAAGAGACCCAGTACTTC. This sequence encodes CASSPWTGAQETQYF.

The V call is TRBV12-5, the J call TRBJ1-6, with a tentative D call TRBD1 (5 bases). The V end was cut by 5 bases, the J end by 7 bases, with 18 bases between. The CDR3 spans 16 residues. Germline loops: CDR1 LGHNT, CDR2 FRNRAP. CDR3 bases: TGTGCTAGTGGTGCCCTCATAGTACGGGGGAATTCACCCCTCCACTTT. Protein product: CASGALIVRGNSPLHF.

J is TRBJ2-3 and V is TRBV18; 8 nucleotides match TRBD2. Germline CDR1 is KGHSH and CDR2 is LQKENI. The V gene end was trimmed by 1 base and the J gene end by 2 bases; junction bases not matched to a gene: 5. The CDR3 totals 16 residues. DNA for the CDR3: TGTGCCAGCTCACCACTAAGCGGGGGACCCACAGATACGCAGTATTTT. Amino acids: CASSPLSGGPTDTQYF.

V usage is TRBV29-1 and J usage is TRBJ2-7; TRBD1 agrees at 9 bases. With V trimmed by 5 bases and J by 2 bases, 1 base remained unmatched. The CDR3 extends over 12 amino acids. Germline V lookup: CDR1 SQVTM, CDR2 ANQGSEA. DNA of the CDR3: TGCAGCGTTAGGACAGGGGCCTACGAGCAGTACTTC. Protein product: CSVRTGAYEQYF.

The V and J genes are TRBV7-7 and TRBJ2-5, with TRBD2 matching 10 bases. Per germline, CDR1 SSHAT and CDR2 FNYEAQ (reference sequence). V shed 9 bases and J 5 bases; nucleotides not matched to a gene: 6. The CDR3 is 13 residues long. The CDR3 bases are TGTGCCAGTTCAGCGGGGGGGCCTGAGACCCAGTACTTC. Translated: CASSAGGPETQYF. Variable domain in full (rest from reference TRBV7-7 and TRBJ2-5): GAGVSQSPRYKVTKRGQDVTLRCDPISSHATLYWYQQALGQGPEFLTYFNYEAQPDKSGLPSDRFSAERPEGSISTLTIQRTEQRDSAMYRCASSAGGPETQYFGPGTRLLVL.

The chain carries TRBV7-2 and TRBJ1-3, with D possibly TRBD1 on 6 matching bases. V was cut by 5 bases and J by 0 bases, with 11 bases left in between. The CDR3 is 15 amino acids. Germline values: CDR1 SGHTA, CDR2 FQGNSA. The CDR3 bases are TGTGCCAGCAGCCCGGGACATAACTCTGGAAACACCATATATTTT. Amino acids: CASSPGHNSGNTIYF.

The V call is TRBV19, the J call TRBJ2-7, with 9 bases identical to TRBD1. V was clipped by 8 bases and J by 7 bases; unmatched bases: 15. CDR1 LNHDA and CDR2 SQIVND come from the germline V gene (reference sequence). CDR3 length equals 15 residues. The CDR3 here is CASRPLDRGSSEQYF. CDR3 DNA: TGTGCCAGTCGCCCGCTAGACAGGGGGTCGTCGGAGCAGTACTTC. Looking up the rest from reference TRBV19 and TRBJ2-7 gives the full variable domain: DGGITQSPKYLFRKEGQNVTLSCEQNLNHDAMYWYRQDPGQGLRLIYYSQIVNDFQKGDIAEGYSVSREKKESFPLTVTSAQKNPTAFYLCASRPLDRGSSEQYFGPGTRLTVT.

This chain uses TRBV27 with TRBJ2-7; the D gene is possibly TRBD1 (5 bases). The CDR3 spans 13 residues. The ends were cut back, 5 bases at V and 3 bases at J, with 11 bases in the middle. Germline V gene data show CDR1 as MNHEY and CDR2 as SMNVEV (reference sequence). This chain's CDR3 is CASSLDRFYEQYF. DNA of the CDR3: TGTGCCAGCAGTCTCGACAGATTCTACGAGCAGTACTTC.

V and J are TRBV29-1 and TRBJ1-1; possible D gene TRBD1, 6 bases. The germline V and J ends were trimmed by 5 bases and 7 bases, with 20 bases remaining between them. This CDR3 region has 14 residues. From germline, CDR1 is SQVTM and CDR2 ANQGSEA. CDR3 sequence (DNA): TGCAGCGTTTCCCCAGGGGCCGGGTTCAGTGAAGCTTTCTTT. Translation gives CSVSPGAGFSEAFF.

The chain carries TRBV7-2 and TRBJ2-3; no firm D call. V was pared by 1 base and J by 0 bases, with 5 bases between. This CDR3 is built from 14 residues. Germline-derived CDR1 and CDR2 are SGHTA and FQGNSA. In nucleotides, the CDR3 is TGTGCCAGCAGCTTAGTAGATAGCACAGATACGCAGTATTTT. Residues: CASSLVDSTDTQYF.

This rearrangement joins TRBV5-8 to TRBJ2-2; 7 nucleotides align to TRBD1. J was trimmed by 0 bases and V by 8 bases; bases with no gene match: 1. This CDR3 is 13 amino acids long. Per germline, CDR1 SGHTS and CDR2 YDEGEE. CDR3 amino acids: CARGGANTGELFF. The CDR3 DNA reads as TGTGCCAGAGGGGGCGCGAACACCGGGGAGCTGTTTTTT.

This clone is a singleton in its sample. The chain is built from TRBV29-1 and TRBJ2-6; 7 bases are a match to TRBD2. CDR1 is SQVTM, CDR2 ANQGSEA, per germline. This CDR3 has 11 residues. V trimming: 4 bases; J trimming: 11 bases; junction bases outside the gene matches: 2. The CDR3 is CSVVRGDVLTF. The CDR3 bases are TGCAGCGTTGTCCGGGGGGACGTCCTGACTTTC.

This clone was counted only a few times. This sequence joins TRBV5-4 and TRBJ1-1, with a possible D match to TRBD1 (5 bases). CDR3 size: 14 residues. The V gene lost 1 base and the J gene lost 1 base, with 8 bases spanning the gap. Germline lookup yields CDR1 SGHNT and CDR2 YYREEE (reference sequence). CDR3 loop: CASSLQGANTEAFF. The CDR3 DNA is TGTGCCAGCAGCTTGCAGGGTGCGAACACTGAAGCTTTCTTT.

The V and J genes are TRBV2 and TRBJ1-5, with 7 bases that match TRBD1. The CDR3 is 12 amino acids. V dropped 4 bases and J dropped 11; count of bases not matched to a gene: 5. Germline assignment: CDR1 SNHLY and CDR2 FYNNEI. CDR3 sequence (DNA): TGTGCCAGCAGTGGATTGGACAGGTCCCAGCATTTT. Its translation is CASSGLDRSQHF. Full variable domain (missing parts from reference TRBV2 and TRBJ1-5): EPEVTQTPSHQVTQMGQEVILRCVPISNHLYFYWYRQILGQKVEFLVSFYNNEISEKSEIFDDQFSVERPDGSNFTLKIRSTKLEDSAMYFCASSGLDRSQHFGDGTRLSIL.

V and J are TRBV9 and TRBJ2-3, with 8 bases lining up with TRBD1. CDR1 and CDR2 (germline): SGDLS, YYNGEE. This CDR3 is 16 amino acids long. The trim removed 4 bases at V and 2 bases at J, leaving 9 bases unmatched. As DNA, the CDR3 is TGTGCCAGCAGCCTCGGACAGGGAAGCTACACAGATACGCAGTATTTT. Its translation is CASSLGQGSYTDTQYF.